This paragraph covers one T cell receptor beta chain sequence. Its antigen remains unidentified. Treatment defined: AdE1-LMPpoly-expanded autologous EBV-specific T-cell therapy followed by anti-PD-1 nivolumab. Sequencing was performed with immunoSEQ multiplex PCR; in TCRdb, only in-frame clones are kept and a portion is missing. The sample contains 14,000 or so clones, 80% to 90% of which appear only once. This record belongs to a study of EBV T-cell therapy then PD-1 blockade in nasopharyngeal carcinoma. Germline lookup yields CDR1 MNHEY and CDR2 SVGAGI. V lost 3 bases and J lost 4; bases outside the gene matches: 8. The CDR3 totals 16 residues.

The sample here was CD8+ T cells from blood, taken at approximately day 100 from a patient whose treatment included autologous EBV-specific T cells and nivolumab. The J gene is TRBJ2-1, the V gene TRBV6-5; 8 bases match TRBD1. This sequence originates from a man aged 35-49 years with nasopharyngeal carcinoma. CDR3 in amino acids: CASSYSTGEVYNEQFF. The CDR3 DNA sequence: TGTGCCAGCAGTTATTCGACAGGGGAGGTGTACAATGAGCAGTTCTTC.